This TCR beta chain was sequenced in a study of cytomegalovirus exposure and HLA in healthy donors (dated by TCRdb to about 2017). In terms of the full investigation: In an earlier analysis of approximately 500 of the donors, around 300 Gb of sequence data and 90 million to 120 million unique TCR beta sequences from 180 million or so T cells were reported. A later genetic analysis used genome-wide SNP genotypes for about three fifths of the 666 donors, treating that subset as a discovery cohort. Four to six DR-DQ haplotypes were handled as single units for association and clustering, since linkage in the cohort was strong. About 280 gigabases of sequencing data and approximately 85 million unique TCR sequences were included in an early release covering roughly 700 HLA-typed donors. Class I and class II HLA loci were covered by the typing at four-digit resolution. High-throughput TCR immunosequencing, statistical association of individual TCRs with disease status, and machine learning were combined to predict cytomegalovirus infection status. The aim of the study was to test whether cataloging public T cell receptors could identify signatures of past pathogen exposure. Of the roughly 410 genotyped donors, more than 75% were placed in the genetic ancestry cluster associated with self-reported Caucasian donors. A later analysis re-analyzed previously published TCR beta repertoires from several hundred donors and added high-resolution HLA genotyping to study TCR occurrence patterns. Donor age, sex, ethnicity and CMV serostatus were compiled alongside the repertoire data. The study profiled the T cell repertoires of 550 to 700 subjects by immunosequencing and related them to cytomegalovirus serostatus. Along with the roughly 670-subject first cohort, a separate validation cohort of over a hundred different subjects was used. The later analysis used no new phenotypic data to find candidate immune exposures, relying instead on TCR beta sequences and their occurrence across donors. An earlier analysis of 587 of the donors applied high-throughput TCR beta sequencing to assess whether each TCR beta V gene segment acted as functional or pseudogenic. Every discovery cohort repertoire had been produced on one sequencing platform. Among some 400 genotyped donors of the cohort, an average of approximately 240,000 unique TCR beta nucleotide sequences was sequenced per donor, of which about 19% were non-productive. The number of donors typed differed by locus, with 629-630 for A, B, C, DRB1 and DQB1, over 500 for DQA1, 600 to 610 for DPA1, and some 440 for DPB1. What the research found in general, with its limitations: Some IMGT-functional V segments, including TRBV6-2 and TRBV6-3, could not be told apart with the 87-base-pair reads, so those segments were excluded. Immune exposure information for the cohort was limited to CMV serostatus. Linkage disequilibrium might explain the correlated functional status among segregating V segments, but an unknown experimental factor could not be ruled out. In a later analysis, some 17,000 TCR beta sequences were associated with specific HLA alleles at a false discovery rate of 0.05. The cohort was sequenced for TCR beta chains only, and without alpha or paired-chain data the features that could be detected were limited. According to the authors, the approach could potentially be generalized to other disease states and immunological phenotypes. Several of the top co-occurrence clusters appeared to be linked to parvovirus B19, influenza, CMV and Epstein-Barr virus, according to a later analysis. A cluster of highly shared sequence variants was judged likely to represent a technical artifact of the sequencing pipeline. A further reported finding was that TCR beta sequences accurately predicted the HLA-A and HLA-B alleles for most subjects in the first cohort. Compared with the roughly 600-donor mean, donors in an Asian-associated ancestry cluster had fewer N-insertions in productive TCRs, according to a later genetic analysis. According to a later analysis, most CMV-associated TCR beta chains appeared to be HLA-restricted, and the HLA associations seemed to be driven largely by CMV exposure. Cytomegalovirus status was reported to be diagnosed by the classifier with high specificity and sensitivity in both the original and validation cohorts. An association between a missense DCLRE1C variant and V-gene and J-gene trimming of TCR beta chains was found in a later genetic analysis and replicated in an independent cohort. Assigning TCR associations to individual alleles was difficult when HLA alleles, especially DR and DQ, strongly co-occurred. Because HLA typing was missing for some donors at each locus, association tests included only the typed subset. Most TCR sequences were observed very rarely across donors, whereas some public TCRs were present in many individuals. In the study, approximately 160 TCR beta chains were listed as associated with cytomegalovirus. In an earlier analysis of roughly 560 of the donors, most TCR beta V segments were observed in productive rearrangements about 87% or about 30% of the time, broadly matching IMGT annotations. In a later analysis, TCR association rates were found to vary across HLA loci, with the most associated TCRs seen for DRB1 alleles and the fewest for HLA-C alleles. A few of the identified cytomegalovirus-associated TCR beta chains were confirmed in vitro to be specific for cytomegalovirus antigens. Roughly uniform sequencing depth across donors was assumed in presence/absence analyses, although this assumption may not hold. Some 16 rarely observed V segments, including chromosome 9 orphons, were excluded from the earlier analysis of about 610 of the donors because counts were too low. In a later analysis, HLA-associated TCR beta chains showed more clonal expansion and lower generation probabilities than non-associated chains that were equally common.

The library was prepared using the immunoSEQ multiplex PCR assay. For the multiplex PCR, a mixture combining 60 forward primers for TCR Vbeta segments and 13 reverse primers for TCR Jbeta segments was used. The CDR3 region of rearranged TCR beta genes was amplified from genomic DNA by a multiplex PCR assay. Amplified TCR beta libraries were sequenced as 87-base-pair reads on the Illumina HiSeq System. As for how the authors treated the data: In a later analysis, some 80 million unique TCR beta chains were counted across the 650 to 700 repertoires, and approximately 9.9 million of these chains were shared by at least two donors. A nearest-neighbor algorithm error-corrected the raw reads and collapsed the reads into unique sequences, merging closely related sequences to remove PCR and sequencing errors. To assign V, D and J gene segments, CDR3 sequences were aligned to IMGT reference sequences. For a sequence to be retained, at least a six-nucleotide match to both a V gene segment and a J gene segment was required. Rearrangements were classified as productive when the CDR3 lacked stop codons and remained in frame with V and J, and all other rearrangements were classified as non-productive. CDR3 was defined according to IMGT convention as the region running from the second conserved V-encoded cysteine to the conserved J-encoded phenylalanine. In an earlier analysis of 587 of the donors, sequences lacking an unambiguous match to a single V gene segment were excluded. An earlier analysis of a few hundred of the donors called V segments functional above 56.7% productive rearrangements and segregating when the between-donor standard deviation exceeded 5%. To diagnose cytomegalovirus status from the catalog of TCR beta chain sequences, a statistical classification framework was built. V and J gene assignment, in a later analysis, came from comparing TCR nucleotide sequences with IMGT/GENE-DB human TR gene sequences. Using the TCRdist pipeline, a later analysis assigned CDR3 sequences along with most-parsimonious VDJ recombination scenarios. In a later analysis, every TCR beta chain was defined by the combination of its CDR3 amino acid sequence and its V-gene family, and reads without a unique V-gene family were dropped. As a way to deal with suspected cross-contamination and a sequencing artifact, a later analysis dropped under 600 nucleotide sequences that were highly shared and had low generation probability. In a later analysis, a clonal expansion index for each public chain was calculated from normalized within-repertoire ranks of inferred template counts. In a later analysis, generation probabilities were computed with a VDJ recombination model fitted to out-of-frame rearrangements, and the resulting probabilities were checked against IGoR. Hypergeometric tests were used in a later analysis to score TCR-TCR, TCR-HLA and TCR-CMV co-occurrence, with a repertoire-size bias correction applied to the TCR pairs. To estimate false discovery rates, a later analysis permuted the HLA or CMV assignments 20 times. In a later analysis, co-occurring TCRs were grouped with DBSCAN, and TCRdist sequence similarity was added when clustering was performed within HLA-allele-positive subsets. For co-occurrence clustering, repertoires with fewer than 30,000 or more than 120,000 public chains were excluded, along with about five repertoires with anomalous nucleotide sharing. This is the immuneACCESS table as TCRdb keeps it, with only in-frame sequences that have V and J called. A part of the clones is gone; compared with another copy, unresolved V genes explain less than half, and the rest is unexplained. V and J calls and clone size are as listed in that table; D and trimming were resolved from the DNA. The sample table lists around 130,000 clones, over 70% of them with a count of one. The ten largest clones capture less than 2% of the sample.

The CDR3, cysteine through phenylalanine, is 12 amino acids long. CDR3 DNA is the only sequence kept; it has 36 bases, read in frame from the first base. V lost 5 bases and J lost 5 bases; the stretch between them is 8 bases long. Sequences MNHEY (CDR1) and SVGAGI (CDR2) are obtained from the germline V gene. The cohort comprised 666 healthy bone marrow donors. All cohort members were sampled while nominally healthy, although unrecorded immune exposures were likely present. The donor was CMV seronegative and was included in the group of a few hundred seronegative cohort members. Each donor provided a peripheral blood sample, and peripheral blood mononuclear cells were used for TCR beta sequencing. Genomic DNA extraction from the blood cell samples was performed with the Qiagen DNeasy Blood Extraction Kit. As to this clone: The clone's antigen remains unknown. Per-nucleotide qualities are absent, and no much larger clonotype sits a single base away.

The sequenced material came from PBMCs. The V gene is TRBV6-5 and the J gene is TRBJ2-3, with the identity of the D gene unclear. This TCR was recovered from a woman aged 40-49 years in good health and CMV-seronegative. CDR3 protein: CASSQTLDTQYF. The DNA reads as follows: TGTGCCAGCAGTCAAACTTTAGATACGCAGTATTTT.